A selection of T cell receptor beta chains follows, all from one sample in a study of CXCR3-negative and CXCR3-positive naive CD8 T cells. TCRdb reprocessed the 5' RACE reads and keeps a single row for each CDR3 protein, giving no DNA. The sample data list approximately 56,000 distinct CDR3 sequences. The sample comprised memory CD8+ T cells from blood. Receptors originate from a human donor in good health. Some clones in this sample may be carry-over from other donors' samples. The CDR3 runs from the conserved cysteine through the conserved F or W.

TRBJ1-1	TRBV27	CASSLTGYTEAFF
TRBJ2-5	TRBV5-6	CASSSTSGYQETQYF
TRBJ1-1	TRBV4-1	CASSQTQGAWTEAFF
TRBJ2-5	TRBV6-2/TRBV6-3	CASRWTVQETQYF
TRBJ2-7	TRBV4-3	CASRLDRDSSYEQYF
TRBJ2-7	TRBV7-2	CASSVTRNYEQYF
TRBJ2-1	TRBV20-1	CSARELAGSYNEQFF
TRBJ2-5	TRBV12-3/TRBV12-4	CASSTQGAFETQYF
TRBJ2-5	TRBV7-2	CASSLSGGEETQYF
TRBJ2-3	TRBV11-2	CASSLGGYTDTQYF
TRBJ2-1	TRBV29-1	CSVEGGTPRSYNEQFF
TRBJ2-3	TRBV4-3	CASSQDRATRGDTQYF
TRBJ2-7	TRBV3-1	CASSQASVHEQYF
TRBJ2-7	TRBV29-1	CSVETRGPYEQYF
TRBJ2-1	TRBV12-3/TRBV12-4	CASSLEDFGSDEQFF
TRBJ2-1	TRBV15	CATSRGLAGIDNEQFF
TRBJ1-5	TRBV29-1	CSVEFPGRGGLQPQHF
TRBJ2-1	TRBV19	CASSMELAGVVDEQFF
TRBJ1-2	TRBV15	CATSRDLGSIYGYTF
TRBJ2-3	TRBV7-8	CASSLVSGGRTDTQYF
TRBJ2-2	TRBV28	CASSFERWGDTGELFF
TRBJ2-6	TRBV15	CATSPWTGGGPSGANVLTF
TRBJ1-1	TRBV28	CASSSGRGTAEAFF
TRBJ1-2	TRBV11-2	CASSLATNYGYTF
TRBJ2-1	TRBV12-3/TRBV12-4	CASSPERGPLYNEQFF
TRBJ2-7	TRBV27	CASSFLSSYEQYF
TRBJ2-7	TRBV12-3/TRBV12-4	CASSLERGSYEQYF
TRBJ2-7	TRBV7-2	CASSLIPSSYEQYF